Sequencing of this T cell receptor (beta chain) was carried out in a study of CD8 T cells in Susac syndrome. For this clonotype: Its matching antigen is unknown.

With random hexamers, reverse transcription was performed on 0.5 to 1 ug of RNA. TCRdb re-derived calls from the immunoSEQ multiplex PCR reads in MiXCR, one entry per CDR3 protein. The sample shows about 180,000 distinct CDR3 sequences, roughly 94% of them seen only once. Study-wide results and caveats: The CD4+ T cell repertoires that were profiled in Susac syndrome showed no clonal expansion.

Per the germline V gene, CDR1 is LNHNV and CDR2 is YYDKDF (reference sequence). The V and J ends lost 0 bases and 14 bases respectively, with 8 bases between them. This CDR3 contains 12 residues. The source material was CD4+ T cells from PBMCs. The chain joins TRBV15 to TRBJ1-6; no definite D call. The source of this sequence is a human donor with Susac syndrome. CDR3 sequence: CATSRDSSALHF. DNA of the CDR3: TGTGCCACCAGCAGAGATTCCTCCGCCCTCCACTTT.